The T cell receptor (beta chain) described here comes from a study of CD8+CD57+ T cells in acquired aplastic anemia. Whole-study findings and limits: The study identified 25 to 30 CD8+ CDR3 sequences shared by patients and controls.

Genomic DNA templated the TCR beta VDJ and CDR3 profiling. TCRdb passed the reads through MiXCR, listing each CDR3 protein once. The table has roughly 300,000 distinct CDR3 sequences, roughly 50% seen once. CDR3 length: 12 residues. Germline CDR1 reads LNHDA; CDR2 reads SQIVND (reference sequence). V gave up 8 bases and J gave up 8 bases, with 15 bases separating them. On this clonotype: Its antigen is not identified.

This sequence was found in a human donor with severe aplastic anemia or a healthy control (not recorded which). The sample comprised sorted CD4+, CD8+, or CD8+CD57+ T cells (not recorded which) from PBMCs. The chain combines TRBV19 with TRBJ1-2, with D maybe TRBD1 (5 bases). The CDR3 region has the DNA TGTGCCAGTCTTCAGGGTATGAGCGGCTACACCTTC. Amino acids: CASLQGMSGYTF.